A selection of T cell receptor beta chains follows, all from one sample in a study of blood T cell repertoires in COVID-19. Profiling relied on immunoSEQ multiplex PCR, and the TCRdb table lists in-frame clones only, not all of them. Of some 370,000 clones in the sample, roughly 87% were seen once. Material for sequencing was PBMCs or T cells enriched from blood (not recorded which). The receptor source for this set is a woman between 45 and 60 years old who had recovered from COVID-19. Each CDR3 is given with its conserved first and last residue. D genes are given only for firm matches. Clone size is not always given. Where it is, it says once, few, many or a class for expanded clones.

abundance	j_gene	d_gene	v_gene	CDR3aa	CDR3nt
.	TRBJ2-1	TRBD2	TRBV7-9	CASSLVTSGGSYNEQFF	TGTGCCAGCAGCTTAGTGACTAGCGGGGGCAGCTACAATGAGCAGTTCTTC
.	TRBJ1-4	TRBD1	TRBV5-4	CASSSQGGANEKLFF	TGTGCCAGCAGCTCACAGGGGGGAGCTAATGAAAAACTGTTTTTT
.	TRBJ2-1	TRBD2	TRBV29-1	CSVEGLGFGGSGDEQFF	TGCAGCGTTGAAGGCCTCGGGTTTGGCGGGAGTGGCGATGAGCAGTTCTTC
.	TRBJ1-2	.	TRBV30	CAWSVTGLWGLLSYTF	TGTGCCTGGAGTGTAACCGGGTTATGGGGCCTATTAAGCTACACCTTC
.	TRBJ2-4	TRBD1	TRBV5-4	CASATGGSDPQYF	TGTGCCAGCGCGACAGGGGGTAGCGATCCTCAGTACTTC
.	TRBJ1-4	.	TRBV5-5	CASSLEGAAGNEKLFF	TGTGCCAGCAGCTTGGAAGGGGCCGCGGGGAATGAAAAACTGTTTTTT
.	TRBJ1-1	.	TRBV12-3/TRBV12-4	CASSSKTGTEAFF	TGTGCCAGCAGTTCAAAAACCGGCACTGAAGCTTTCTTT
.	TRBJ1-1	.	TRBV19	CATLRDWGTEAFF	TGTGCCACCCTTCGGGACTGGGGAACTGAAGCTTTCTTT
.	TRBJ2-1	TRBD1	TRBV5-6	CASSRKGVQGVQFF	TGTGCCAGCAGCCGAAAGGGGGTACAGGGGGTGCAGTTCTTC
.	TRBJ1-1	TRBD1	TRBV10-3	CAIRDREPNTEAFF	TGTGCCATCAGGGACAGGGAACCGAACACTGAAGCTTTCTTT
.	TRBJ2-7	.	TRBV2	CASRAETGYEQYF	TGTGCCAGCAGGGCCGAGACAGGTTACGAGCAGTACTTC
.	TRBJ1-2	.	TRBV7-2	CASSLAHWQEGGYTF	TGTGCCAGCAGCTTAGCTCATTGGCAGGAGGGCGGCTACACCTTC
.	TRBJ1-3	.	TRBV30	CAWDLRGVGTIYF	TGTGCCTGGGACCTTCGGGGTGTGGGGACCATATATTTT
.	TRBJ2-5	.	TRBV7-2	CAGSAGSQETQYF	TGTGCAGGCTCGGCGGGGAGCCAAGAGACCCAGTACTTC
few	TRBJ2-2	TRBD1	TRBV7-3	CASSRQGKSGELFF	TGTGCCAGCAGCCGACAGGGTAAATCCGGGGAGCTGTTTTTT
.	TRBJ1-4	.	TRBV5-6	CASSRDGDRKLFF	TGTGCCAGCAGCAGGGACGGAGACAGGAAACTGTTTTTT
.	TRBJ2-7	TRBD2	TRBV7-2	CASSLTPGLAGEQYF	TGTGCCAGCAGCTTAACCCCGGGACTAGCGGGGGAGCAGTACTTC
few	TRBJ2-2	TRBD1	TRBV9	CASSVETGTGNTGELFF	TGTGCCAGCAGCGTAGAAACGGGGACAGGTAACACCGGGGAGCTGTTTTTT
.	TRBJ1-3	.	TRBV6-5	CASSSPRRNTIYF	TGTGCCAGCAGTTCCCCGAGGAGAAACACCATATATTTT
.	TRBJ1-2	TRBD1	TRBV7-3	CASSSLGDRGEGYTF	TGTGCCAGCAGCTCCCTTGGGGACAGGGGGGAAGGCTACACCTTC
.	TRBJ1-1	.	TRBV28	CASSFQENTEAFF	TGTGCCAGCAGTTTTCAGGAGAACACTGAAGCTTTCTTT
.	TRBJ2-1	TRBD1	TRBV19	CASTVQGVYNEQFF	TGTGCCAGTACGGTACAGGGGGTTTACAATGAGCAGTTCTTC
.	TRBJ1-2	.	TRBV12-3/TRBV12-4	CASSLSDYGYTF	TGTGCCAGCAGTTTATCCGACTATGGCTACACCTTC
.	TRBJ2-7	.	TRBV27	CASSPGVYGDEQYF	TGTGCCAGCAGTCCCGGGGTCTACGGGGACGAGCAGTACTTC
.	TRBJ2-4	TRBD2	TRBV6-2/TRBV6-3	CASSLTSGGKNIQYF	TGTGCCAGCAGTTTGACTAGCGGAGGCAAAAACATTCAGTACTTC
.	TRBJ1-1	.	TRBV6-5	CASSSWGDTEAFF	TGTGCCAGCAGTTCATGGGGGGACACTGAAGCTTTCTTT
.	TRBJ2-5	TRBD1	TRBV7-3	CASSTTGDWETQYF	TGTGCCAGCAGCACGACAGGGGATTGGGAGACCCAGTACTTC
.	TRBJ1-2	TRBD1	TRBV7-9	CASSVPGQGAGGYTF	TGTGCCAGCAGCGTTCCGGGACAGGGAGCGGGAGGCTACACCTTC
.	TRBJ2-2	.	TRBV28	CASSLSTSNTGELFF	TGTGCCAGCAGTTTGAGCACCTCGAACACCGGGGAGCTGTTTTTT
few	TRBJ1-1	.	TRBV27	CASSPLTVSEAFF	TGTGCCAGCAGTCCCCTAACAGTATCTGAAGCTTTCTTT
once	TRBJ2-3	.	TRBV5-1	CASSKSRDTTTQWSRNTQYF	TGCGCCAGCAGCAAATCTCGGGACACTACTACCCAGTGGAGTAGGAATACGCAGTATTTT
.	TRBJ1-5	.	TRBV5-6	CASSRYQGSGQPQHF	TGTGCCAGCAGCCGATACCAGGGTAGCGGTCAGCCCCAGCATTTT
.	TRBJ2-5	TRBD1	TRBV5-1	CASSLGQGGETQYF	TGCGCCAGCAGCTTGGGACAGGGCGGCGAGACCCAGTACTTC
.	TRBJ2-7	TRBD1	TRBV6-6	CASSYVGQGGNEQYF	TGTGCCAGCAGTTACGTGGGACAGGGTGGGAACGAGCAGTACTTC
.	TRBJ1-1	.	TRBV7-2	CASSLAGVKTEAFF	TGTGCCAGCAGCTTAGCAGGGGTGAAGACTGAAGCTTTCTTT
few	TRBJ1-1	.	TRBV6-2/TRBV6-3	CASSRGVSRTEAFF	TGTGCCAGCAGCCGGGGGGTCAGCCGCACTGAAGCTTTCTTT
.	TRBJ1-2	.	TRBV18	CASSPKPGTNYGYTF	TGTGCCAGCTCACCTAAACCGGGGACTAACTATGGCTACACCTTC
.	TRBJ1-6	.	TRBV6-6	CASSLTGSNSPLHF	TGTGCCAGCAGTTTAACAGGGAGCAATTCACCCCTCCACTTT
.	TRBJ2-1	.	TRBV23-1	CASSEAAYNEQFF	TGCGCCAGCAGTGAGGCGGCCTACAATGAGCAGTTCTTC
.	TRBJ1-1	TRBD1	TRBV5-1	CASSSQGLNTEAFF	TGCGCCAGCAGCTCACAGGGGTTGAACACTGAAGCTTTCTTT
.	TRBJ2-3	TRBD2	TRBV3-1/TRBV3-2	CASSQGPTSGRTDTQYF	TGTGCCAGCAGCCAAGGGCCGACTAGCGGGAGGACAGATACGCAGTATTTT
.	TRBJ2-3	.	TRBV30	CAWRTGGLGTTQYF	TGTGCCTGGAGAACGGGGGGCCTGGGAACTACGCAGTATTTT
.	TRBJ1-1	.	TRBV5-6	CASSFSFGQMNTEAFF	TGTGCCAGCAGCTTTTCGTTTGGACAGATGAACACTGAAGCTTTCTTT
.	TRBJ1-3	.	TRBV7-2	CASSRRVLSGNTIYF	TGTGCCAGCAGCCGGAGGGTTCTCTCTGGAAACACCATATATTTT
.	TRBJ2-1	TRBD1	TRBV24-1	CATSDHTTTGAYNEQFF	TGTGCCACCAGTGACCACACAACGACAGGGGCCTACAATGAGCAGTTCTTC